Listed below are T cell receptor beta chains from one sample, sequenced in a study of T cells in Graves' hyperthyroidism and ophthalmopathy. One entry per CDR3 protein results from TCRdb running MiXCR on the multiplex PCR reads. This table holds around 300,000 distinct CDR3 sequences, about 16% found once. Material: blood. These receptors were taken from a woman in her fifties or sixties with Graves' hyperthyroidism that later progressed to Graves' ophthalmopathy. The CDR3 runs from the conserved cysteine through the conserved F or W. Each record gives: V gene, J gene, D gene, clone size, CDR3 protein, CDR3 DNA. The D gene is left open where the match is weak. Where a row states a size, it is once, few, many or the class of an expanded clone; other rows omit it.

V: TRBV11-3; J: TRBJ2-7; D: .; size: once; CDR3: CASSSDRGRRSYEQYF; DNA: TGTGCCAGCAGCTCCGACCGGGGGAGAAGGTCCTACGAGCAGTACTTC
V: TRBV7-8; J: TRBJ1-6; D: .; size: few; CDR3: CASSHGRWESPLHF; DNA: TGTGCCAGCAGCCATGGCCGTTGGGAATCACCCCTCCACTTT
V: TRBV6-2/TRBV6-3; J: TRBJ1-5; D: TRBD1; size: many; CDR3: CASTLDRAQPQHF; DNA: TGTGCCAGCACCCTTGACAGGGCTCAGCCCCAGCATTTT
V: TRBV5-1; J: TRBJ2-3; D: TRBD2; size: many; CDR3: CASSWTSGAPGRNDTQYF; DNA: TGCGCCAGCAGCTGGACTAGCGGGGCCCCTGGGCGAAACGATACGCAGTATTTT
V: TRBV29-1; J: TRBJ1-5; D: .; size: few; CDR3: CSVADKSNQPQHF; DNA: TGCAGCGTTGCCGACAAGAGCAATCAGCCCCAGCATTTT
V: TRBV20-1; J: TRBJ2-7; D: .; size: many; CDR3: CSAWRRSAYEQYF; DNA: TGCAGTGCCTGGAGACGGAGTGCCTACGAGCAGTACTTC
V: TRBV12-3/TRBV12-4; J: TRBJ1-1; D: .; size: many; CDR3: CASSFGAANTEAFF; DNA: TGTGCCAGCAGTTTTGGGGCTGCGAACACTGAAGCTTTCTTT
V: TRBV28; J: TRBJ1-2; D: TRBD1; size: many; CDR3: CASSLGTGRGYTF; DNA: TGTGCCAGTAGCCTCGGGACAGGGCGAGGCTACACCTTC
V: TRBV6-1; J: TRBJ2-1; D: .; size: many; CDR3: CASSEVDASEQFF; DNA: TGTGCCAGCAGTGAAGTAGATGCTTCAGAGCAGTTCTTC
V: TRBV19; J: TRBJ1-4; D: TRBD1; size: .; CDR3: CASSTRQGRATNEKLFF; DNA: TGTGCCAGTAGCACGCGACAGGGGAGAGCAACTAATGAAAAACTGTTTTTT
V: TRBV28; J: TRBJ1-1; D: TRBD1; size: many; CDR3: CASSPRGRLLAFF; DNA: TGTGCCAGCAGTCCGAGGGGGCGGTTATTAGCTTTCTTT
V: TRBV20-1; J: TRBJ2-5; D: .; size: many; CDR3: CSARDGETQYF; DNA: TGCAGTGCTAGAGATGGGGAGACCCAGTACTTC
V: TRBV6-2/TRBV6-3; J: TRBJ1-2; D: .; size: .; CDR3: CASAGGGHGYTF; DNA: TGTGCCAGCGCCGGGGGAGGCCATGGCTACACCTTC
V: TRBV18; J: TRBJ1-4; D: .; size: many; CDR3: CASSSYRDPKLFF; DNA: TGTGCCAGCTCATCCTACAGGGATCCAAAACTGTTTTTT
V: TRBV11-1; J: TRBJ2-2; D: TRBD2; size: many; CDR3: CASSVGLAGGGTGELFF; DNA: TGTGCCAGCAGCGTGGGACTAGCGGGAGGCGGGACCGGGGAGCTGTTTTTT
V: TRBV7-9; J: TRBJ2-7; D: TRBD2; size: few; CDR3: CASSGSSGRGEQYF; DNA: TGTGCCAGCAGCGGAAGTAGCGGGAGAGGCGAGCAGTACTTC
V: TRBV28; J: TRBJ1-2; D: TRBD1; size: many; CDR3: CASSLIGTVASYGYTF; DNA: TGTGCCAGCAGTCTAATAGGGACAGTAGCTAGCTATGGCTACACCTTC
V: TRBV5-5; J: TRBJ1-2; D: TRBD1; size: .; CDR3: CASSLEGTGGMYGYTF; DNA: TGTGCCAGCAGCTTGGAAGGTACAGGGGGCATGTATGGCTACACCTTC
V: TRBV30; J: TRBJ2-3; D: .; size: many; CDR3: CAWSWGEGADTQYF; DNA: TGTGCCTGGAGTTGGGGGGAAGGGGCAGATACGCAGTATTTT
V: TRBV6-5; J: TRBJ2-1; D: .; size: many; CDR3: CASSYSRGSNEQFF; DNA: TGTGCCAGCAGTTACTCGAGGGGGAGCAATGAGCAGTTCTTC
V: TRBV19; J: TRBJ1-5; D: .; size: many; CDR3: CASSRDPYQPQHF; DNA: TGTGCCAGTAGCCGGGACCCCTATCAGCCCCAGCATTTT
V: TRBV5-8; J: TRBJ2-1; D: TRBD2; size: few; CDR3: CASSLMGRTSEGNEQFF; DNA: TGTGCCAGCAGCTTAATGGGTCGGACTAGCGAGGGCAATGAGCAGTTCTTC
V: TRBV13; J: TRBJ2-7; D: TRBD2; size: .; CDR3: CASSLGLADPSYEQYF; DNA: TGTGCCAGCAGCTTAGGACTAGCGGATCCCTCCTACGAGCAGTACTTC
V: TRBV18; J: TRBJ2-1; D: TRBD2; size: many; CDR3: CASSPPRIAGGPYEQFF; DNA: TGTGCCAGCTCACCACCGAGAATAGCGGGAGGGCCGTATGAGCAGTTCTTC
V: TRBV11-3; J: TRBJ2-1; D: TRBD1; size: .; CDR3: CASSPYSGQGMYNEQFF; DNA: TGTGCCAGCAGCCCATACTCCGGACAGGGCATGTACAATGAGCAGTTCTTC
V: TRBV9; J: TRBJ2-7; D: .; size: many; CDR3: CASSVGGGPEEQYF; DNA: TGTGCCAGCAGCGTAGGCGGCGGCCCGGAAGAGCAGTACTTC
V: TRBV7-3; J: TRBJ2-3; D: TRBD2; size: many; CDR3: CASSFTGGRNTQYF; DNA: TGTGCCAGCAGCTTTACGGGAGGACGAAATACGCAGTATTTT
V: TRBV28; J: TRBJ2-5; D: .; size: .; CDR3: CASSPRGGGGETQYF; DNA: TGTGCCAGCAGTCCCCGGGGAGGGGGGGGGGAGACCCAGTACTTC
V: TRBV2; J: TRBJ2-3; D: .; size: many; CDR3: CASGGTSTDTQYF; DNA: TGTGCCAGCGGTGGCACCAGCACAGATACGCAGTATTTT
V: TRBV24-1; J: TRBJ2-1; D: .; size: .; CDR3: CATTTGSGGNEQFF; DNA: TGTGCCACCACGACAGGGAGTGGAGGGAATGAGCAGTTCTTC
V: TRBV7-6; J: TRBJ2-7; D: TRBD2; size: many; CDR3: CASILVGSSGRYEQYF; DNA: TGTGCCAGCATCTTAGTGGGGTCTAGCGGGAGATACGAGCAGTACTTC
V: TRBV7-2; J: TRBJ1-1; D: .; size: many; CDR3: CASSLDFATEAFF; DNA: TGTGCCAGCAGCTTAGATTTCGCGACAGAAGCTTTCTTT
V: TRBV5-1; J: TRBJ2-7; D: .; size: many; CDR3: CASSLGYSGESYEQYF; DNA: TGCGCCAGCAGCTTGGGATATAGCGGAGAGAGCTACGAGCAGTACTTC
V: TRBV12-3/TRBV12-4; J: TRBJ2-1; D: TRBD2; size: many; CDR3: CASTVSGTLSNEQFF; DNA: TGTGCCAGCACCGTGAGCGGGACCCTATCCAATGAGCAGTTCTTC
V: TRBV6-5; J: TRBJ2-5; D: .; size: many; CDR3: CASSYSRGQETQYF; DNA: TGTGCCAGCAGTTACTCGCGGGGTCAAGAGACCCAGTACTTC
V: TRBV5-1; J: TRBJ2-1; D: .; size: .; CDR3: CASSVLGVGEQFF; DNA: TGCGCCAGCAGCGTTCTAGGGGTTGGCGAGCAGTTCTTC
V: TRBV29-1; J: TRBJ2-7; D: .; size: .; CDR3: CSVNTPWPYEQYF; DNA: TGCAGCGTTAATACCCCTTGGCCCTACGAGCAGTACTTC
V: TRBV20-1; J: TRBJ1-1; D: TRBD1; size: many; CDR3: CSARAPTGRATEAFF; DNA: TGCAGTGCTAGGGCCCCGACAGGGAGGGCAACTGAAGCTTTCTTT